The 19 T cell receptor beta chains given below trace back to one sample, sequenced in a study of T-cell reconstitution after alpha-beta-depleted transplantation in children. For TCRbeta, the library was prepared with unique molecular identifiers. MiXCR was run by TCRdb on the PCR reads, yielding one entry per CDR3 protein. The sample has 550,000 to 800,000 distinct CDR3 sequences, about an eighth seen once. Sequencing used PBMCs, obtained before TCRalphabeta/CD19-depleted stem cell transplant. Source of these receptors: a girl aged 2 to 10 with congenital amegakaryocytic thrombocytopenia, due to receive a stem cell transplant.

In its sample, this clonotype was seen many times. V and J are TRBV20-1 and TRBJ1-1, with a tentative D call TRBD1 (5 bases). The CDR3 runs 13 residues. V lost 5 bases to trimming and J lost 7 bases, with 17 bases between them. CDR1 DFQATT and CDR2 SNEGSKA come from the germline V gene (reference sequence). The CDR3 region is CSAVSEAGGEAFF. CDR3 nucleotides: TGCAGTGCTGTATCAGAAGCCGGGGGTGAAGCTTTCTTT.

This chain joins TRBV20-1 and TRBJ2-1, with D perhaps being TRBD1 or TRBD2 (7 bases each). V was pared by 5 bases and J by 5 bases, with 22 bases between. Germline V lookup: CDR1 DFQATT, CDR2 SNEGSKA (reference sequence). CDR3 length: 16 amino acids. The CDR3 region has the DNA TGCAGTGCTCCTATCAGGGCAGGGGGGGACAACAATGAGCAGTTCTTC. Encoded protein: CSAPIRAGGDNNEQFF.

There are a few counts of this clonotype. The chain combines TRBV30 with TRBJ2-2; no clear D. Per germline, CDR1 GTSNPN and CDR2 SVGIG (reference sequence). This CDR3 is 14 amino acids long. V lost 4 bases, J lost 0 bases, and 9 bases lay in between. This CDR3 reads CAWIKTTNTGELFF. The CDR3 nucleotides read TGTGCCTGGATCAAGACCACGAACACCGGGGAGCTGTTTTTT.

This clonotype has only a few counts. The J gene is TRBJ2-1, the V gene TRBV20-1, with TRBD1 matching 8 bases. Germline V gene data show CDR1 as DFQATT and CDR2 as SNEGSKA (reference sequence). CDR3 size: 16 residues. The ends lost 4 bases at V and 1 base at J; junction bases unmatched: 9. The CDR3 bases are TGCAGTGCTATTAACACAGGGGGTAATTCCTACAATGAGCAGTTCTTC. Encoded protein: CSAINTGGNSYNEQFF.

This rearrangement joins TRBV5-1 to TRBJ2-5, with TRBD2 matching over 9 bases. The germline V gene encodes CDR1 SGHRS and CDR2 YFSETQ. CDR3 length: 13 residues. V lost 5 bases, J lost 4 bases, and 3 bases stayed unmatched. The CDR3 spells CASRRGRGETQYF. The DNA for the CDR3 is TGCGCCAGCAGACGCGGGAGGGGAGAGACCCAGTACTTC.

The chain recombines TRBV19 with TRBJ2-4, with TRBD1 identical over 8 bases. Germline V gene data show CDR1 as LNHDA and CDR2 as SQIVND (reference sequence). The trim removed 7 bases at V and 8 bases at J, leaving 7 bases unmatched. The CDR3 covers 13 residues. The CDR3 loop is CASKGNRGYIQYF. CDR3 in DNA: TGTGCCAGTAAGGGGAACAGGGGGTACATTCAGTACTTC.

This clonotype was observed at least ten times. The chain combines TRBV28 with TRBJ2-1; 11 nucleotides match TRBD2. The CDR3 runs to 17 residues. The V and J ends lost 1 base and 5 bases, in that order; junction bases with no gene match: 7. Germline assignment: CDR1 MDHEN and CDR2 SYDVKM. CDR3 sequence reads: CASSLSGTSGRHNEQFF. The CDR3 bases are TGTGCCAGCAGTTTATCAGGGACTAGCGGCCGGCACAATGAGCAGTTCTTC.

This clonotype has only a few counts. The chain is built from TRBV27 and TRBJ2-1; 14 nucleotides match TRBD2. The CDR3 has 17 amino acids. The ends lost 2 bases at V and 4 bases at J; junction bases unmatched: 4. Germline V lookup: CDR1 MNHEY, CDR2 SMNVEV (reference sequence). DNA for the CDR3: TGTGCCAGCAGTTTAAGGACTAGCGGGAGGAAATACAATGAGCAGTTCTTC. Protein: CASSLRTSGRKYNEQFF.

This clonotype was recorded many times. The genes are TRBV10-3 and TRBJ2-5; D not certain. V gave up 6 bases and J gave up 3 bases, with 17 bases separating them. The CDR3 is 15 residues long. CDR1 ENHRY and CDR2 SYGVKD come from the germline V gene. CDR3 coding DNA: TGTGCCATCAGGAGAGCAGTGGGGATGGAAGAGACCCAGTACTTC. As protein: CAIRRAVGMEETQYF.

At least ten counts were recorded for this clonotype. The chain combines TRBV20-1 with TRBJ2-1, with 10 bases fitting TRBD2. The ends lost 0 bases at V and 0 bases at J; junction bases unmatched: 8. The CDR3 spans 18 residues. The germline CDR1 and CDR2 sequences are DFQATT and SNEGSKA (reference sequence). DNA for the CDR3: TGCAGTGCTAGAGAAAGAAGGACTAGCGGCAGCTCCTACAATGAGCAGTTCTTC. This codes for CSARERRTSGSSYNEQFF.

This chain joins TRBV28 and TRBJ2-6; D is uncertain. With 0 bases removed from V and 2 bases from J, the gap between germline ends came to 11 bases. CDR1 and CDR2 (germline): MDHEN, SYDVKM. The CDR3 runs to 17 residues. CDR3 region: CASSLWGRTTGANVLTF. DNA of the CDR3: TGTGCCAGCAGTTTATGGGGAAGGACCACTGGGGCCAACGTCCTGACTTTC. Combining the CDR3 with reference TRBV28 and TRBJ2-6 gives the whole variable domain DVKVTQSSRYLVKRTGEKVFLECVQDMDHENMFWYRQDPGLGLRLIYFSYDVKMKEKGDIPEGYSVSREKKERFSLILESASTNQTSMYLCASSLWGRTTGANVLTFGAGSRLTVL.

The V and J genes are TRBV29-1 and TRBJ2-1; tentatively, D is TRBD2 (5 bases). The V end was cut by 7 bases, the J end by 8 bases, with 15 bases between. This CDR3 comprises 12 residues. CDR1 is SQVTM, CDR2 ANQGSEA, per germline. The CDR3 region has the DNA TGCAGCGCTGACTACTTGAGGGATGAGCAGTTCTTC. Its protein is CSADYLRDEQFF.

V is TRBV20-1 and J is TRBJ1-4, with a weak D call TRBD1 (5 bases). Germline V lookup: CDR1 DFQATT, CDR2 SNEGSKA (reference sequence). The CDR3 runs to 13 residues. V was clipped by 6 bases and J by 12 bases, with 20 bases between them. The CDR3 region has the DNA TGCAGTGCCCGGGACGGCCACTTAATTGAACTGTTTTTT. Its translation is CSARDGHLIELFF.

This clonotype has at least ten counts. The chain recombines TRBV28 with TRBJ2-5; 7 nucleotides align to TRBD1. J was trimmed by 3 bases and V by 5 bases; bases with no gene match: 3. The CDR3 extends over 13 amino acids. Germline CDR1 reads MDHEN; CDR2 reads SYDVKM. Here the CDR3 DNA reads TGTGCCAGCAGTCGGACAGGCAAAGAGACCCAGTACTTC. As protein: CASSRTGKETQYF.

This clonotype was detected a few times. This chain joins TRBV14 and TRBJ2-1; D may be TRBD2 (6 bases). V shed 0 bases and J shed 12 bases, with 21 bases lying between them. Germline-derived CDR1 and CDR2 are SGHDN and FVKESK. The CDR3 contains 16 residues. CDR3 DNA: TGTGCCAGCAGCCAAGAATCACTAGCCCGGGGTCTGGTGCAGTTCTTC. It translates to CASSQESLARGLVQFF.

This clonotype was observed a few times. The chain has TRBV15 and TRBJ2-7; 7 nucleotides match TRBD1. The CDR3 covers 15 residues. Germline CDR1 LNHNV, CDR2 YYDKDF (reference sequence). Germline trimming cut 0 bases from V and 3 bases from J; bases unmatched to any gene: 5. CDR3 DNA: TGTGCCACCAGCAGAGATCTGGGACAGAGCTACGAGCAGTACTTC. This gives the protein CATSRDLGQSYEQYF.

This chain links TRBV30 with TRBJ1-1; no clear D. The CDR3 spans 13 residues. The V end was cut by 4 bases, the J end by 6 bases, with 15 bases between. In germline, CDR1 is GTSNPN, CDR2 SVGIG (reference sequence). DNA of the CDR3: TGTGCCTGGAACGACCTCCGTCCCCCTGAAGCTTTCTTT. Its protein product is CAWNDLRPPEAFF.

The V and J genes are TRBV12-3 or TRBV12-4 and TRBJ1-1; no definite D call. The V end lost 6 bases, the J end lost 4 bases, and 12 bases lay between the germline ends. The CDR3 contains 13 residues. The CDR3 sequence: CASSTNSVTEAFF. The DNA for the CDR3 is TGTGCCAGCAGCACCAACAGTGTCACTGAAGCTTTCTTT.

This clonotype was seen many times. The CDR3 protein is CAISQQGFETQYF. The CDR3 DNA reads as TGTGCCATCAGTCAACAGGGGTTTGAGACCCAGTACTTC. V and J are TRBV10-3 and TRBJ2-5; 7 bases align to TRBD1. Trimming cost V 5 bases and J 5 bases; bases outside gene matches: 5. The CDR3 is 13 residues long. CDR1 is ENHRY, CDR2 SYGVKD, per germline.